Shown below are 28 T cell receptor beta chains from a single sample sequenced in a study of shared clonotypes between healthy human individuals. Produced via immunoSEQ multiplex PCR; TCRdb's table is partial and in-frame only. The sample shows 2 million to 2.5 million clones, around 95% of them seen only once. Sequences were obtained from naive CD4+ T cells sorted from blood. As to subset: CD45RA+ positively selected. These receptors came from a man younger than 30 in good health.

V is TRBV19 and J is TRBJ1-1; D is possibly TRBD1 (6 bases). The germline CDR1 and CDR2 sequences are LNHDA and SQIVND (reference sequence). The CDR3 loop spans 14 amino acids. The germline V and J ends were trimmed by 7 bases and 0 bases, with 12 bases remaining between them. The CDR3 reads CASKGGPMNTEAFF. In nucleotides, the CDR3 is TGTGCCAGTAAGGGGGGACCCATGAACACTGAAGCTTTCTTT.

This clone was seen only once. The gene calls are TRBV25-1 and TRBJ2-3; D not certain. The CDR3 has 15 residues. V lost 4 bases and J lost 6, with 17 bases in between. Looked up from germline, CDR1 is MGHDK and CDR2 is SYGVNS. CDR3 loop: CASSAGPSRTDTQYF. For the CDR3, the DNA is TGTGCCAGCAGTGCAGGACCTTCCCGAACGGATACGCAGTATTTT.

The V call is TRBV19, the J call TRBJ2-7; D gene ambiguous. Trimming removed 2 bases at V and 2 bases at J, with 7 bases between. This CDR3 has 13 amino acids. Germline CDR1 reads LNHDA; CDR2 reads SQIVND (reference sequence). CDR3 loop: CASSITTAYEQYF. As DNA, the CDR3 is TGTGCCAGTAGTATAACTACAGCCTACGAGCAGTACTTC.

The gene calls are TRBV29-1 and TRBJ1-3, with D uncertain. CDR3 length: 13 amino acids. Germline loops: CDR1 SQVTM, CDR2 ANQGSEA. V lost 6 bases and J lost 3, with 12 bases in between. CDR3 in DNA: TGCAGCGTGCGATCGCAGCTTGGAAACACCATATATTTT. Protein product: CSVRSQLGNTIYF. The whole variable domain, filled in from reference TRBV29-1 and TRBJ1-3, reads SAVISQKPSRDICQRGTSLTIQCQVDSQVTMMFWYRQQPGQSLTLIATANQGSEATYESGFVIDKFPISRPNLTFSTLTVSNMSPEDSSIYLCSVRSQLGNTIYFGEGSWLTVV.

The chain links TRBV5-5 to TRBJ1-1; possible D gene TRBD1, 6 bases. Germline V gene data show CDR1 as SGHKS and CDR2 as YYEKEE (reference sequence). V was pared by 0 bases and J by 5 bases, with 20 bases between. CDR3 length: 17 residues. Here the CDR3 DNA reads TGTGCCAGCAGCTTGGAGGGCCCGCTGGGGGCGAGAACTGAAGCTTTCTTT. Protein: CASSLEGPLGARTEAFF.

V usage is TRBV19 and J usage is TRBJ2-4, with 9 bases matching TRBD1. V gave up 2 bases and J gave up 7 bases; unmatched junction bases: 6. The CDR3 is 15 residues long. Germline V gene data show CDR1 as LNHDA and CDR2 as SQIVND (reference sequence). CDR3 in DNA: TGTGCCAGTAGTATATCCGGGACAGGGAGTAACATTCAGTACTTC. Amino acid sequence: CASSISGTGSNIQYF.

The chain carries TRBV6-1 and TRBJ1-3; D unclear. Germline V lookup: CDR1 MNHNS, CDR2 SASEGT. V shed 2 bases and J shed 5 bases, with 10 bases lying between them. The CDR3 covers 14 residues. This CDR3 reads CASSEFRERNTIYF. In DNA form, the CDR3 reads TGTGCCAGCAGTGAATTTAGGGAACGAAACACCATATATTTT.

This clone was detected once. The chain has TRBV2 and TRBJ1-1, with 7 bases that match TRBD1. V was pared by 6 bases and J by 5 bases, with 9 bases of the junction left unmatched. The V gene's germline CDR1 is SNHLY and CDR2 FYNNEI. There are 14 residues in the CDR3. In DNA form, the CDR3 reads TGTGCCAGCAGCCCCCGACAGGGCGGGACTGAAGCTTTCTTT. Translation gives CASSPRQGGTEAFF.

This clone showed up just a few times. The chain combines TRBV9 with TRBJ1-1; possibly TRBD1 for D (5 bases). CDR3 length: 12 residues. V was cut by 7 bases and J by 3 bases, with 10 bases left in between. Germline assignment: CDR1 SGDLS and CDR2 YYNGEE. For the CDR3, the DNA is TGTGCCAGCGGAGGGGCTGACACTGAAGCTTTCTTT. This gives the protein CASGGADTEAFF.

Remarks on this clone: This specimen includes other DNA sequences encoding the same CDR3. The gene calls are TRBV5-4 and TRBJ2-5; 10 nucleotides match TRBD2. V lost 0 bases and J lost 1; bases outside the gene matches: 3. Germline V gene sequence: CDR1 SGHNT, CDR2 YYREEE (reference sequence). The length of the CDR3 is 16 residues. CDR3 region: CASSLGVAGGQETQYF. The CDR3 DNA follows: TGTGCCAGCAGCTTGGGCGTAGCGGGGGGCCAAGAGACCCAGTACTTC. The full variable domain, rest sourced from reference TRBV5-4 and TRBJ2-5, is ETGVTQSPTHLIKTRGQQVTLRCSSQSGHNTVSWYQQALGQGPQFIFQYYREEENGRGNFPPRFSGLQFPNYSSELNVNALELDDSALYLCASSLGVAGGQETQYFGPGTRLLVL.

This sequence joins TRBV2 and TRBJ1-3, with D possibly matching TRBD1 (6 bases). Trimming stripped 5 bases from V and 2 bases from J, with 10 bases between. The CDR3 has 14 amino acids. Germline loops: CDR1 SNHLY, CDR2 FYNNEI. CDR3 residues: CASSPQGPGNTIYF. CDR3 coding DNA: TGTGCCAGCAGTCCACAGGGCCCTGGAAACACCATATATTTT.

The chain uses TRBV25-1 and TRBJ1-2; D not certain. Germline CDR1 MGHDK, CDR2 SYGVNS. Trimming left V 0 bases short and J 7 bases short, with 9 bases between. There are 13 residues in the CDR3. The CDR3 DNA reads as TGTGCCAGCAGTGAATATGGCAGAACTGGCTACACCTTC. Translating gives CASSEYGRTGYTF.

The chain links TRBV6-1 to TRBJ1-4; TRBD1 agrees at 9 bases. Germline loops: CDR1 MNHNS, CDR2 SASEGT. V was pared by 6 bases and J by 10 bases, with 6 bases of the junction left unmatched. The CDR3 runs to 13 residues. This CDR3 is CASRGQGSVKLFF. The CDR3 nucleotides read TGTGCCAGCAGGGGACAGGGTTCCGTAAAACTGTTTTTT.

The V gene is TRBV2, the J gene TRBJ2-7, with TRBD1 matching over 7 bases. CDR3 length: 13 residues. With V trimmed by 1 base and J by 10 bases, 7 bases remained unmatched. Germline V gene data show CDR1 as SNHLY and CDR2 as FYNNEI. CDR3: CASSEEGAGRQYF. The CDR3 DNA is TGTGCCAGCAGTGAAGAGGGGGCAGGCCGACAGTACTTC.

The chain uses TRBV5-1 and TRBJ2-7, with D perhaps matching TRBD1 (6 bases). This CDR3 spans 14 amino acids. Per the germline V gene, CDR1 is SGHRS and CDR2 is YFSETQ. Trimming pared 4 bases from V and 5 bases from J, leaving 16 bases between. The CDR3 is CASSPSYRADEQYF. The CDR3 DNA follows: TGCGCCAGCAGCCCGAGTTACAGGGCTGACGAGCAGTACTTC.

In its sample, this clone was seen once. This chain links TRBV18 with TRBJ2-7, with 7 bases fitting TRBD2. Germline V gene sequence: CDR1 KGHSH, CDR2 LQKENI. The V and J ends lost 4 bases and 4 bases, in that order; junction bases with no gene match: 4. This CDR3 spans 13 amino acids. For the CDR3, the DNA is TGTGCCAGCTCACGAGGACTAGAATACGAGCAGTACTTC. Protein sequence: CASSRGLEYEQYF.

The rearrangement joins TRBV10-3 to TRBJ2-5; 9 nucleotides align to TRBD2. Trimming removed 8 bases from V and 3 bases from J; junction bases left unmatched: 10. This CDR3 is 15 amino acids long. Germline CDR1 is ENHRY and CDR2 is SYGVKD. The chain's CDR3 is CAISQAGGRKETQYF. CDR3 bases: TGTGCCATCTCCCAGGCGGGGGGGAGAAAAGAGACCCAGTACTTC.

The chain has TRBV6-6 and TRBJ1-5; the D gene is possibly TRBD1 (5 bases). Germline V gene data show CDR1 as MNHNY and CDR2 as SVGAGI (reference sequence). V lost 0 bases and J lost 6, with 9 bases in between. CDR3 length: 14 residues. DNA of the CDR3: TGTGCCAGCAGTTACTCGACAGCGGGTCAGCCCCAGCATTTT. Translated: CASSYSTAGQPQHF.

The rearrangement joins TRBV25-1 to TRBJ2-5; perhaps TRBD1 as D (8 bases). This CDR3 contains 15 residues. Germline-derived CDR1 and CDR2 are MGHDK and SYGVNS. V was cut by 5 bases and J by 5 bases, with 18 bases left in between. The CDR3 sequence: CASSNVGQGGETQYF. CDR3 nucleotide sequence: TGTGCCAGCAGTAACGTAGGACAGGGAGGGGAGACCCAGTACTTC.

The count of this clone is one. The DNA for the CDR3 is TGCGCCAGCAGCAGACCCTCCAGGGGAGGTGAAAAACTGTTTTTT. Protein sequence: CASSRPSRGGEKLFF. The rearrangement uses TRBV4-1 and TRBJ1-4, with D possibly TRBD1 on 6 matching bases. The CDR3 is made up of 15 amino acids. Trimming removed 5 bases from V and 7 bases from J, with 17 bases in between. The V gene's germline CDR1 is MGHRA and CDR2 YSYEKL.

This chain uses TRBV2 with TRBJ1-2; D is possibly TRBD1 (5 bases). The germline V and J ends were trimmed by 0 bases and 4 bases, with 12 bases remaining between them. There are 15 residues in the CDR3. Germline CDR1 SNHLY, CDR2 FYNNEI. The chain's CDR3 is CASSEAKRGGYGYTF. CDR3 nucleotide sequence: TGTGCCAGCAGTGAAGCAAAGAGGGGCGGCTATGGCTACACCTTC.

With respect to this clone: The sample has other DNA sequences that encode this CDR3 too. This sequence joins TRBV5-1 and TRBJ2-5; D might be TRBD1 (6 bases). This CDR3 has 14 amino acids. In germline, CDR1 is SGHRS, CDR2 YFSETQ. Trimming removed 4 bases at V and 4 bases at J, with 14 bases between. The CDR3 DNA is TGCGCCAGCAGCGCTACAGGGCTAGGAGAGACCCAGTACTTC. Amino acids: CASSATGLGETQYF.

The genes are TRBV6-6 and TRBJ2-7; 9 nucleotides agree with TRBD1. J lost 3 bases, V lost 8 bases, and 5 bases had no gene match. CDR3 length equals 13 residues. CDR1 is MNHNY and CDR2 is SVGAGI in the germline V gene (reference sequence). The CDR3 nucleotides are TGTGCCAGCGGCCCGACAGGGGGCTACGAGCAGTACTTC. Translating it yields CASGPTGGYEQYF.

This chain connects TRBV13 to TRBJ1-3; no clear D gene. V was cut by 0 bases and J by 0 bases, with 15 bases left in between. The CDR3 is made up of 18 amino acids. Germline CDR1 PRHDT, CDR2 FYEKMQ (reference sequence). CDR3 protein: CASSLGPIATISGNTIYF. The CDR3 nucleotides read TGTGCCAGCAGCTTAGGACCGATAGCCACTATCTCTGGAAACACCATATATTTT.

The rearrangement uses TRBV6-1 and TRBJ2-2, with unresolved D. This CDR3 has 12 amino acids. Trimming took off 6 bases at V and 4 bases at J, with 6 bases between the two ends. Germline CDR1 MNHNS, CDR2 SASEGT. CDR3 loop: CASSQTTGELFF. The CDR3 region has the DNA TGTGCCAGCAGCCAGACCACCGGGGAGCTGTTTTTT.

This chain uses TRBV27 with TRBJ2-7; 7 nucleotides agree with TRBD2. Germline V CDR1 and CDR2: MNHEY, SMNVEV (reference sequence). There are 15 residues in the CDR3. J gave up 2 bases and V 6 bases, and 10 bases lay outside the gene matches. The CDR3 sequence is CASRDRLAPAYEQYF. DNA of the CDR3: TGTGCCAGCAGAGATAGACTAGCACCCGCCTACGAGCAGTACTTC.

V is TRBV21-1 and J is TRBJ1-1. TRBV21-1 is termed a pseudogene. This CDR3 has 12 amino acids. The CDR3 is CASSSIHTEAFF. CDR3 DNA sequence: TGTGCCAGCAGCTCGATCCACACTGAAGCTTTCTTT.

The chain recombines TRBV5-6 with TRBJ2-1; D is perhaps TRBD1 (7 bases). The V gene lost 2 bases and the J gene lost 9 bases, with 12 bases spanning the gap. Per the germline V gene, CDR1 is SGHDT and CDR2 is YYEEEE. CDR3 length equals 13 residues. CDR3 protein: CASSFQGGGEQFF. DNA for the CDR3: TGTGCCAGCAGCTTCCAGGGGGGTGGTGAGCAGTTCTTC.